The present TCR beta chain was sequenced within a study of cytomegalovirus exposure and HLA in healthy donors (dated by TCRdb to 2017 to 2019). With regard to the full study: An earlier analysis of roughly 500 of the donors reported more than 250 Gb of sequence data and roughly 110 million unique TCR beta sequences from 150 million to 200 million T cells. All discovery cohort repertoires had been generated on a single sequencing platform. The later analysis used no new phenotypic data to find candidate immune exposures, relying instead on TCR beta sequences and their occurrence across donors. Of the 350 to 450 genotyped donors, over 65% fell in the genetic ancestry cluster associated with self-reported Caucasian donors. Roughly 300 gigabases of sequencing data and approximately 91 million unique TCR sequences made up an early release that covered 500 to 650 HLA-typed donors. Class I and class II HLA loci were covered by the typing at four-digit resolution. To predict cytomegalovirus infection status, the study brought together high-throughput TCR immunosequencing, statistical association of individual TCRs with disease status, and machine learning. The study aimed to test whether signatures of past pathogen exposure could be identified by cataloging public T cell receptors. Donor age, sex, ethnicity and CMV serostatus were compiled together with the repertoire data. Among 300 to 500 genotyped donors of the cohort, an average of about 220,000 unique TCR beta nucleotide sequences was sequenced per donor, of which about 20% were non-productive. In a later analysis, previously published TCR beta repertoires from 500 to 750 donors were re-analyzed and high-resolution HLA genotyping was added so that TCR occurrence patterns could be studied. Because of strong linkage in the cohort, roughly five DR-DQ haplotypes were treated as single units for association and clustering. The study used immunosequencing to profile the T cell repertoires of several hundred subjects and linked those repertoires to cytomegalovirus serostatus. In a later genetic analysis, genome-wide SNP genotypes for about three fifths of the 666 donors were used, and that subset was treated as a discovery cohort. To decide whether each TCR beta V gene segment behaved as functional or pseudogenic, an earlier analysis of some 600 of the donors relied on high-throughput TCR beta sequencing. The number of donors typed differed by locus, with roughly 620-630 for A, B, C, DRB1 and DQB1, about 500 for DQA1, about 610 for DPA1, and around 430 for DPB1. In addition to the first cohort of roughly 670 subjects, a separate validation cohort of 120 different subjects was used.

The cohort was made up of 650 to 700 healthy bone marrow donors. All cohort members were sampled while nominally healthy, although unrecorded immune exposures were likely present. The donor tested CMV seronegative and was one of the 352 seronegative cohort members. A peripheral blood sample was provided by each donor, and peripheral blood mononuclear cells were used for TCR beta sequencing. The Qiagen DNeasy Blood Extraction Kit was used to extract genomic DNA from the blood cell samples. Concerning this clone itself: Which antigen it targets is not known. No quality values exist for individual bases; no much larger clone is one base distant.

The CDR3 sequence holds 14 residues, the cysteine and phenylalanine included. Only CDR3 DNA is held: 42 bases, read in frame from base 1. Trimmed from V: 11 bases; trimmed from J: 3 bases; junction bases lacking a gene match: 13. CDR1 ENHRY and CDR2 SYGVKD were looked up in the germline V gene. The full study reports these points: The authors suggested that the approach could potentially be generalized to other disease states and immunological phenotypes. Correlated functional status among segregating V segments might reflect linkage disequilibrium, but an unknown experimental factor could not be ruled out. In an earlier analysis of around 500 of the donors, most TCR beta V segments appeared in productive rearrangements about 87% or about 30% of the time, broadly matching IMGT annotations. A further reported finding was that TCR beta sequences accurately predicted the HLA-A and HLA-B alleles for most subjects in the first cohort. Because counts were too low, approximately 15 rarely observed V segments, including chromosome 9 orphons, were excluded from the earlier analysis of some 540 of the donors. In a later genetic analysis, a missense DCLRE1C variant was associated with V-gene and J-gene trimming of TCR beta chains, and the association was replicated in an independent cohort. Some IMGT-functional V segments, including TRBV6-2 and TRBV6-3, could not be told apart with the 87-base-pair reads, so those segments were excluded. Presence/absence analyses assumed roughly uniform sequencing depth across donors, an assumption that may not hold. Across donors, most TCR sequences were observed very rarely, whereas some public TCRs were present in many individuals. A later analysis found that TCR association rates varied across HLA loci, with DRB1 alleles showing the most associated TCRs and HLA-C alleles the fewest. In a later analysis, HLA-associated TCR beta chains showed more clonal expansion and lower generation probabilities than non-associated chains that were equally common. Specific HLA alleles were associated with around 18,000 TCR beta sequences at a false discovery rate of 0.05 in a later analysis. According to a later analysis, parvovirus B19, influenza, CMV and Epstein-Barr virus appeared linked to several top co-occurrence clusters. Immune exposure information for the cohort was limited to CMV serostatus. Because HLA typing was missing for some donors at each locus, association tests included only the typed subset. A group of highly shared sequence variants was considered likely to be a technical artifact of the sequencing pipeline. In vitro tests confirmed that a few of the cytomegalovirus-associated TCR beta chains recognize cytomegalovirus antigens. Most CMV-associated TCR beta chains appeared to be HLA-restricted in a later analysis, and the HLA associations seemed to be driven largely by CMV exposure. Compared with the 666-donor mean, donors in an Asian-associated ancestry cluster had fewer N-insertions in productive TCRs, according to a later genetic analysis. In both the original and validation cohorts, the classifier was reported to diagnose cytomegalovirus status with high specificity and sensitivity. When HLA alleles, especially DR and DQ, strongly co-occurred, TCR associations were difficult to assign to individual alleles. A total of 150 to 200 TCR beta chains were listed by the study as associated with cytomegalovirus. In this cohort, only TCR beta chains were sequenced, and detectable features were limited by the absence of alpha or paired-chain data.

Library preparation was by the immunoSEQ multiplex PCR assay. A mixture of 60 forward primers for TCR Vbeta segments and 13 reverse primers for TCR Jbeta segments was used in the multiplex PCR. The CDR3 region of rearranged TCR beta genes was amplified from genomic DNA with a multiplex PCR assay. The amplified TCR beta libraries were sequenced on the Illumina HiSeq System as 87-base-pair reads. In the paper's pipeline: A later analysis counted about 80 million unique TCR beta chains across the approximately 700 repertoires, and 9.5 million to 11 million of these chains were shared by at least two donors. Raw reads were error-corrected and collapsed into unique sequences with a nearest-neighbor algorithm that merged closely related sequences to remove PCR and sequencing errors. V, D and J gene segments were assigned by aligning CDR3 sequences to IMGT reference sequences. For a sequence to be retained, a match of at least six nucleotides was required to both a V gene segment and a J gene segment. A rearrangement counted as productive if the CDR3 had no stop codons and remained in frame with V and J, and every other rearrangement counted as non-productive. Following IMGT convention, CDR3 was defined as the stretch from the second conserved V-encoded cysteine up to the conserved J-encoded phenylalanine. The earlier analysis of some 550 of the donors excluded any sequence lacking an unambiguous match to a single V gene segment. In an earlier analysis of several hundred of the donors, V segments were called functional above 56.7% productive rearrangements and were called segregating when the between-donor standard deviation exceeded 5%. A statistical classification framework was developed to diagnose cytomegalovirus status using the catalog of TCR beta chain sequences. A later analysis assigned V and J genes by comparing TCR nucleotide sequences with IMGT/GENE-DB human TR gene sequences. A later analysis assigned CDR3 sequences and most-parsimonious VDJ recombination scenarios with the TCRdist pipeline. In a later analysis, each TCR beta chain was defined by its CDR3 amino acid sequence together with its V-gene family, and reads without a unique V-gene family were excluded. A later analysis removed 500 to 650 highly shared, low-generation-probability nucleotide sequences to deal with suspected cross-contamination and a sequencing artifact. In a later analysis, a clonal expansion index for each public chain was calculated from normalized within-repertoire ranks of inferred template counts. A later analysis computed generation probabilities with a VDJ recombination model fitted to out-of-frame rearrangements, and checked the results against IGoR. Hypergeometric tests were used in a later analysis to score TCR-TCR, TCR-HLA and TCR-CMV co-occurrence, with a repertoire-size bias correction applied to the TCR pairs. False discovery rates were estimated in a later analysis by permuting HLA or CMV assignments 20 times. A later analysis grouped co-occurring TCRs with DBSCAN, adding TCRdist sequence similarity when clustering within HLA-allele-positive subsets. Co-occurrence clustering excluded repertoires with fewer than 30,000 or more than 120,000 public chains, plus five with anomalous nucleotide sharing. TCRdb limited this immuneACCESS table to in-frame rearrangements with V and J called. A share of clones is missing; checked studies link under half to unresolved V genes, and the rest is unexplained. The DNA was the basis for D and trimming; V, J and clone size are from that table. For this sample the table gives 95,000 to 130,000 clones, of which 80% to 85% were detected only once. Roughly 3.9% of the sample is held by the ten biggest clonotypes.

The material sequenced was PBMCs. This receptor was taken from a woman in her thirties in good health and CMV-seronegative. This chain joins TRBV10-3 to TRBJ2-7, with 7 bases aligning to TRBD2. The sequenced DNA: TGTGCCGTCGCCGGGACTACCGACTTCTACGAGCAGTACTTC. Translated, this is CAVAGTTDFYEQYF.